Listed below are T cell receptor beta chains from one sample, sequenced in a study of glioma-infiltrating T cells. TCRdb recomputed calls from the multiplex PCR reads with MiXCR, one row per CDR3 protein. The sample has roughly 20,000 distinct CDR3 sequences, 20% to 25% seen once. Sequenced sample: glioma tissue, nonneoplastic brain tissue, or PBMCs (not recorded which). The receptor source for this set is a human donor with low-grade glioma or glioblastoma, undergoing nonglioma brain surgery, or in good health (not recorded which). CDR3s include the opening cysteine and the closing phenylalanine or tryptophan. D genes are given only for firm matches. Not every row has a clone size; where given, it reads once, few, many or a size class.

>many|-|TRBJ1-2|TRBV20-1
TGCAGTGCTAGCCAACAGGGTAAAGATGGCTACACCTTC
CSASQQGKDGYTF
>few|-|TRBJ2-1|TRBV4-1
TGCGCCAGCAGCCCCTCGGGAACGAATGGATACAATGAGCAGTTCTTC
CASSPSGTNGYNEQFF
>-|-|TRBJ2-2|TRBV3-1
TGTGCCAGCAGCCTTCGCACCGGGGAGCTGTTTTTT
CASSLRTGELFF
>few|-|TRBJ1-5|TRBV27
TGTGCCAGCAGCCAACCCCACGGCAGGGGTGCGAATCAGCCCCAGCATTTT
CASSQPHGRGANQPQHF
>-|-|TRBJ1-2|TRBV4-3
TGCGCCAGCAGCCATGTTGGGACAAACTATGGCTACACCTTC
CASSHVGTNYGYTF
>few|TRBD1|TRBJ1-2|TRBV5-1
TGCGCCAGCAGCTGGACAGGAACCAACTATGGCTACACCTTC
CASSWTGTNYGYTF
>many|TRBD1|TRBJ1-5|TRBV6-1
TGTGCCAGCAGTACGACAGGGGGCAATCAGCCCCAGCATTTT
CASSTTGGNQPQHF
>many|TRBD2|TRBJ2-1|TRBV7-8
TGTGCCAGCAGCTTAGGGTCTAGCGGGGGCACCATTCGTTACAATGAGCAGTTCTTC
CASSLGSSGGTIRYNEQFF
>-|-|TRBJ1-2|TRBV5-4
TGTGCCAGCAGCGTCATTGACGGGGACGGCTACACCTTC
CASSVIDGDGYTF
>-|-|TRBJ1-5|TRBV7-2
TGTGCCAGCAGCCTAGGGCTGCTGGAGCCCCATCATTTT
CASSLGLLEPHHF
>-|-|TRBJ2-7|TRBV20-1
TGCAGTGCCAACATGGGGGCGGGTGCCCACGAGCAGTACTTC
CSANMGAGAHEQYF
>many|TRBD2|TRBJ2-7|TRBV27
TGTGCCAGCAGTCCTGGGACTAGCGGGGGGCGGTACGAGCAGTACTTC
CASSPGTSGGRYEQYF
>many|TRBD2|TRBJ2-1|TRBV4-2
TGTGCCAGCAGCCAACTAGCGGACTCCTACAATGAGCAGTTCTTC
CASSQLADSYNEQFF
>medium-sized|TRBD1|TRBJ2-5|TRBV27
TGTGCCAGCAGTTGGTCAGGGGGCCAAGAGACCCAGTACTTC
CASSWSGGQETQYF
>few|-|TRBJ1-2|TRBV7-2
TGTGCCAGCAGCTCCGGACAGAACGCGGGCGGCTACACCTTC
CASSSGQNAGGYTF
>-|-|TRBJ1-4|TRBV4-2
TGTGCCAGCAGCCAAGCCCTCTACGGGACACCCGCAACTAATGAAAAACTGTTTTTT
CASSQALYGTPATNEKLFF
>many|-|TRBJ1-2|TRBV20-1
TGCAGTGCAAACTTTCAAGCAGGGGTCCCAAAGGATGGCTACACCTTC
CSANFQAGVPKDGYTF
>-|-|TRBJ1-5|TRBV6-5
TGTGCCAGTAGCCCCCAGGCCCTGGAACAGCCCCAGCATTTT
CASSPQALEQPQHF
>few|TRBD2|TRBJ2-5|TRBV7-2
TGTGCCAGCAGCTTGAAAGGACTAGCGGGGGGGGAGACCCAGTACTTC
CASSLKGLAGGETQYF
>-|TRBD2|TRBJ2-1|TRBV29-1
TGCAGCGTCCTTACTAGCGGAGAGCAGTTCTTC
CSVLTSGEQFF
>-|-|TRBJ1-2|TRBV4-3
TGCGCCAGCAGCCAAGTTGGGAAAGTAGTGGGCGGCTACACCTTC
CASSQVGKVVGGYTF
>-|-|TRBJ2-1|TRBV24-1
TGTGCCACCAGTGATTCCCCCCACGGACTCCAGTTCTTC
CATSDSPHGLQFF
>many|-|TRBJ2-1|TRBV20-1
TGCAGTGCTGGGTTCTACAATGAGCAGTTCTTC
CSAGFYNEQFF
>medium-sized|TRBD2|TRBJ2-3|TRBV27
TGTGCCAGCAGTTTAAGTCTAGCGGGCCTCACAGATACGCAGTATTTT
CASSLSLAGLTDTQYF
>many|-|TRBJ2-3|TRBV27
TGTGCCAGCAGTTTACAGCGGCACACAGATACGCAGTATTTT
CASSLQRHTDTQYF
>-|-|TRBJ2-1|TRBV11-3
TGTGCCAGCAGCTTAGATAGCATGTATGAGCAGTTCTTC
CASSLDSMYEQFF
>medium-sized|TRBD1|TRBJ2-1|TRBV6-6
TGTGCCAGCAGTTACACCCCGGGACAGCATAATGAGCAGTTCTTC
CASSYTPGQHNEQFF
>many|-|TRBJ1-2|TRBV20-1
TGCAGTGCTAGCAACCCAGGTGGTGTAGGCTACACCTTC
CSASNPGGVGYTF
>once|-|TRBJ2-7|TRBV28
TGTGCCAACAGTTTGGCCCCCGAGTCACACGAGCAGTACTTC
CANSLAPESHEQYF
>-|TRBD2|TRBJ2-1|TRBV19
TGTGCCAGTAGTAATAGAGCGGGGGGGCCCTACAATGAGCAGTTCTTC
CASSNRAGGPYNEQFF
>-|TRBD1|TRBJ1-1|TRBV9
TGTGCCAGCAGCGAGGGAGACAGGGAGAGGTCTGAAGCTTTCTTT
CASSEGDRERSEAFF
>-|TRBD2|TRBJ2-7|TRBV6-1
TGTGCCAGCAGCACGGGACTAGCGGGCGAGAACTACGAGCAGTACTTC
CASSTGLAGENYEQYF
>few|TRBD2|TRBJ2-3|TRBV9
TGTGCCAGCAGCGTTTTAGCGGGGGGCCTAGATACGCAGTATTTT
CASSVLAGGLDTQYF
>-|TRBD1|TRBJ2-4|TRBV14
TGTGCCAGCAGCCATCTGGGTGACAGGGAATGGAACATTCAGTACTTC
CASSHLGDREWNIQYF
>many|TRBD2|TRBJ2-5|TRBV7-7
TGTGCTAGCAGCTTATCTTTAGCGGGGGGCCAAGAGACCCAGTACTTC
CASSLSLAGGQETQYF
>medium-sized|-|TRBJ1-5|TRBV28
TGTGCCAGCAGTTTGGTCTTGCGGCAGGGCAATCAGCCCCAGCATTTT
CASSLVLRQGNQPQHF
>medium-sized|-|TRBJ1-1|TRBV20-1
TGCAGTGCTAGAGATCAGAACAGGAAGGCTGAAGCTTTCTTT
CSARDQNRKAEAFF
>few|TRBD1|TRBJ1-5|TRBV18
TGTGCCAGCTCACCCTCGACAGGGGGTAATCAGCCCCAGCATTTT
CASSPSTGGNQPQHF
>many|-|TRBJ1-2|TRBV28
TGTGCCAGCAGCTCCATCGGCAGGGCCTATGGCTACACCTTC
CASSSIGRAYGYTF
>-|TRBD1|TRBJ1-1|TRBV29-1
TGCAGCGTTACGGGACAGATGAACACTGAAGCTTTCTTT
CSVTGQMNTEAFF
>many|TRBD1|TRBJ1-5|TRBV7-9
TGTGCCAGCAGCTCCGAACAGGGGACTGAACATTTT
CASSSEQGTEHF
>-|-|TRBJ1-1|TRBV28
TGTGCCAGCGAGAACACTGAAGCTTTCTTT
CASENTEAFF